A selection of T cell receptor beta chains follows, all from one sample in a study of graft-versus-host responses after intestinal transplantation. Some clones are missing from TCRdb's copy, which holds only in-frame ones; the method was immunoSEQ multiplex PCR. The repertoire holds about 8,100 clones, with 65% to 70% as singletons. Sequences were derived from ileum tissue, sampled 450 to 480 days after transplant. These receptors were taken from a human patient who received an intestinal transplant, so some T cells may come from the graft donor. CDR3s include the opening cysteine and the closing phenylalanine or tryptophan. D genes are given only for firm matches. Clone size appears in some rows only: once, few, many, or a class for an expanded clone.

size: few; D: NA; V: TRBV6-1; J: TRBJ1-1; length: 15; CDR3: CASSGPGLRDTEAFF; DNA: TGTGCCAGCAGCGGACCGGGGCTAAGGGACACTGAAGCTTTCTTT
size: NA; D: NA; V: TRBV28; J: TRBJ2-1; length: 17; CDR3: CASSLYAGTSSYNEQFF; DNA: TGTGCCAGCAGTCTATACGCCGGGACAAGCTCCTACAATGAGCAGTTCTTC
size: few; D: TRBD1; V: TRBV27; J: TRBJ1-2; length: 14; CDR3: CASRRTGTDYGYTF; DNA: TGTGCCAGCAGACGAACCGGGACAGACTATGGCTACACCTTC
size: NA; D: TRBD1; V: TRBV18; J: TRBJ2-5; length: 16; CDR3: CASSPGTARASETQYF; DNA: TGTGCCAGCTCACCGGGGACAGCCCGGGCGTCAGAGACCCAGTACTTC
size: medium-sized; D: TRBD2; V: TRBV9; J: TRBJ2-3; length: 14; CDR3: CASSLSGATDTQYF; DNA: TGTGCCAGCAGCCTTAGCGGGGCCACAGATACGCAGTATTTT
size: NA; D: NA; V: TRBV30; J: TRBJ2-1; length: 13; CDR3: CAWSLFTGTTQFF; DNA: TGTGCCTGGAGTCTTTTTACCGGGACAACTCAGTTCTTC
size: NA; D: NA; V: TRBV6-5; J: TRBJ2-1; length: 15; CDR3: CASSLLVTTYNEQFF; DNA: TGTGCCAGCAGTCTACTAGTAACTACCTACAATGAGCAGTTCTTC
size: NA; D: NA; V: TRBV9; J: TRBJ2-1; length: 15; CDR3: CASSEGHVSYNEQFF; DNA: TGTGCCAGCAGCGAAGGACATGTCTCCTACAATGAGCAGTTCTTC
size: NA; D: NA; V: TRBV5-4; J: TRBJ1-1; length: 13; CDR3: CASSLKPNYEAFF; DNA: TGTGCCAGCAGCTTAAAACCGAACTATGAAGCTTTCTTT
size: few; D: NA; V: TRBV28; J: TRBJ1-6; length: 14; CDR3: CASRIQEYNSPLHF; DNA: TGTGCCAGCAGAATACAGGAATATAATTCACCCCTCCACTTT
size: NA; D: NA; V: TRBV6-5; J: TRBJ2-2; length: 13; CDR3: CATGRTNTGELFF; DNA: TGTGCCACCGGACGTACGAACACCGGGGAGCTGTTTTTT
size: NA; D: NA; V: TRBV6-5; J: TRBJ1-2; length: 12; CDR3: CASSPPKGGYTF; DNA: TGTGCCAGCAGTCCCCCTAAAGGTGGCTACACCTTC
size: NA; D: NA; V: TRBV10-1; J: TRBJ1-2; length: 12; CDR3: CASIGRGHGYTF; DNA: TGCGCCAGCATAGGACGGGGGCATGGCTACACCTTC
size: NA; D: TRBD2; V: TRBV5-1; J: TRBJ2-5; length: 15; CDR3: CASSLVAGEQETQYF; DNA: TGCGCCAGCAGCTTGGTGGCGGGGGAGCAAGAGACCCAGTACTTC
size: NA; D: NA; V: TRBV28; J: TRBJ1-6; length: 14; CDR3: CASSPGSDNSPLHF; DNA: TGTGCCAGCAGTCCCGGGTCTGATAATTCACCCCTCCACTTT
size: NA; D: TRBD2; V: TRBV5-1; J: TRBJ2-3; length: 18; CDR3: CASSASSRGTSGTDTQYF; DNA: TGCGCCAGCAGCGCAAGCAGCCGCGGGACTAGCGGCACAGATACGCAGTATTTT
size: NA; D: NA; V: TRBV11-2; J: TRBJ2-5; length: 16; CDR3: CASSPTHSAPGETQYF; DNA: TGTGCCAGCAGCCCGACGCACTCCGCCCCGGGGGAGACCCAGTACTTC
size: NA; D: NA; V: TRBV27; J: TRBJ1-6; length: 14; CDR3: CASSHGADNSPLHF; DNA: TGTGCCAGCAGCCACGGAGCCGATAATTCACCCCTCCACTTT
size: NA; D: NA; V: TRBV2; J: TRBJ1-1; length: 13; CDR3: CASMTGRDTEAFF; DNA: TGTGCCAGCATGACGGGGAGGGACACTGAAGCTTTCTTT
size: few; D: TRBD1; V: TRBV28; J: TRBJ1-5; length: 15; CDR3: CASSLPLTGEQPQHF; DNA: TGTGCCAGCAGTTTGCCTCTAACAGGGGAACAGCCCCAGCATTTT
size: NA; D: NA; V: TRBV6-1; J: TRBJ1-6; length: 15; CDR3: CASSEAGLHNSPLHF; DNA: TGTGCCAGCAGTGAAGCGGGGCTACATAATTCACCCCTCCACTTT
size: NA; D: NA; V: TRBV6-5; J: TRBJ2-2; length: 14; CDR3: CASTHRQNTGELFF; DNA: TGTGCCAGCACGCATAGACAGAACACCGGGGAGCTGTTTTTT
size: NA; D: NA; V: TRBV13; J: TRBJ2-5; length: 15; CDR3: CASSSTLRAWETQYF; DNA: TGTGCCAGCAGCTCAACGCTTAGGGCGTGGGAGACCCAGTACTTC
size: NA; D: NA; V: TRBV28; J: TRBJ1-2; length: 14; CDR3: CASSLSTVPYGYTF; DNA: TGTGCCAGCAGTTTGTCCACAGTCCCCTATGGCTACACCTTC
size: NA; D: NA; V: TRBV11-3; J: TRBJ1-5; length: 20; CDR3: CASSLDLGSGRIKGNQPQHF; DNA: TGTGCCAGCAGCTTAGATCTAGGCTCGGGCCGCATTAAAGGGAATCAGCCCCAGCATTTT
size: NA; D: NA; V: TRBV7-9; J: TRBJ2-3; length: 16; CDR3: CASSLRGGQPTDTQYF; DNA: TGTGCCAGCAGCTTAAGGGGGGGACAGCCCACAGATACGCAGTATTTT
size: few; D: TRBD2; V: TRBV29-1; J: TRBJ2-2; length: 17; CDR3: CSVGTSGGSSNTGELFF; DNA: TGCAGCGTTGGGACTAGCGGGGGATCTTCGAACACCGGGGAGCTGTTTTTT
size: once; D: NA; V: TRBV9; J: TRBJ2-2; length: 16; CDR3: CASSVLSGWGTGELFF; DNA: TGTGCCAGCAGCGTACTATCTGGGTGGGGCACCGGGGAGCTGTTTTTT
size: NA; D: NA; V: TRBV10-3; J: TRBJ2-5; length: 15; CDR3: CAISESIGGAETQYF; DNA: TGTGCCATCAGTGAGTCGATAGGAGGGGCGGAGACCCAGTACTTC
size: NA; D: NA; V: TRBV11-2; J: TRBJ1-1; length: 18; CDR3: CASSLVFIEMARGTEAFF; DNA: TGTGCCAGCAGCTTAGTTTTTATCGAGATGGCCAGGGGCACTGAAGCTTTCTTT
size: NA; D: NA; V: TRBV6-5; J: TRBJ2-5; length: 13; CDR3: CASSTSPQETQYF; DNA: TGTGCCAGCAGTACCAGTCCACAAGAGACCCAGTACTTC
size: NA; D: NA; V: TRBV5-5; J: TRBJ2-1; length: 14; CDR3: CASSLGGSYNEQFF; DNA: TGTGCCAGCAGCTTGGGGGGTTCCTACAATGAGCAGTTCTTC
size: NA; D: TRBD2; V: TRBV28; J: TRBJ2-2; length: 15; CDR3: CASRLSGGLGGELFF; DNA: TGTGCCAGCAGACTTAGCGGGGGCCTGGGCGGGGAGCTGTTTTTT
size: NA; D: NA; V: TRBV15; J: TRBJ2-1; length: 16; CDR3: CATSRDLDPSFNEQFF; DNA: TGTGCCACCAGCAGAGATCTGGACCCCTCTTTTAATGAGCAGTTCTTC
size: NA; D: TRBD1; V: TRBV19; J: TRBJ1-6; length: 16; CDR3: CASSPPEQGASSPLHF; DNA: TGTGCCAGTAGTCCCCCGGAGCAGGGGGCAAGTTCACCCCTCCACTTT
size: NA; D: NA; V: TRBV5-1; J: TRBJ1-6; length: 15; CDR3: CASSLGVTNNSPLHF; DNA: TGCGCCAGCAGCTTGGGAGTCACCAATAATTCACCCCTCCACTTT
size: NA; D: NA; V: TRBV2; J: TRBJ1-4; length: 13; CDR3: CASSGGWPGKLFF; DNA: TGTGCCAGCAGTGGGGGGTGGCCAGGAAAACTGTTTTTT
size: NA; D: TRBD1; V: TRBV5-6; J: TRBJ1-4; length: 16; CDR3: CASSLSGQPQNEKLFF; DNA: TGTGCCAGCAGCTTGTCGGGACAGCCTCAAAATGAAAAACTGTTTTTT
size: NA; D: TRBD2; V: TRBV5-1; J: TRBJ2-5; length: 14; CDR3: CASRLAGGEETQYF; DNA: TGCGCCAGCCGACTAGCGGGGGGAGAAGAGACCCAGTACTTC
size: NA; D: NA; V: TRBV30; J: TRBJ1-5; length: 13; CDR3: CAWSPDGYQPQHF; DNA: TGTGCCTGGTCCCCAGACGGGTATCAGCCCCAGCATTTT
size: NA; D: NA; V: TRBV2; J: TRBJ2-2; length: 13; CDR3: CASSFQGTGELFF; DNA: TGTGCCAGCAGCTTTCAGGGGACCGGGGAGCTGTTTTTT
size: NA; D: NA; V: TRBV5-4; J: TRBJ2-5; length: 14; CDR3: CASSLEFGRETQYF; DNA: TGTGCCAGCAGCTTGGAATTCGGCCGGGAGACCCAGTACTTC
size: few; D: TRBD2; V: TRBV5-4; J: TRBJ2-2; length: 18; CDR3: CASSWTSGGAISTGELFF; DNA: TGTGCCAGCAGCTGGACTAGCGGGGGGGCCATCAGCACCGGGGAGCTGTTTTTT
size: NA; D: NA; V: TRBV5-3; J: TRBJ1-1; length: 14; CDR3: CARSCGPGNTEAFF; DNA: TGTGCCAGAAGCTGTGGTCCAGGGAACACTGAAGCTTTCTTT
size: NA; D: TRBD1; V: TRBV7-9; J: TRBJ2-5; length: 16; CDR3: CASSLVPGQGQETQYF; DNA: TGTGCCAGCAGCTTAGTCCCGGGACAGGGCCAAGAGACCCAGTACTTC
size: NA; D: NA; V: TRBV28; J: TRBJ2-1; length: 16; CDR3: CASSLFRGEWVNEQFF; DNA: TGTGCCAGCAGTTTATTCAGGGGGGAGTGGGTTAATGAGCAGTTCTTC
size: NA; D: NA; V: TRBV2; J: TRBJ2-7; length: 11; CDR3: CASSDEYEQYF; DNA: TGTGCCAGCAGTGACGAGTACGAGCAGTACTTC
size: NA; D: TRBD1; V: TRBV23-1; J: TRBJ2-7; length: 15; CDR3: CASGTGDPRKYEQYF; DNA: TGCGCCAGCGGGACAGGGGACCCTCGTAAATACGAGCAGTACTTC
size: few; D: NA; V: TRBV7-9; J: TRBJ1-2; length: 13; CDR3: CASSLAVGSGYTF; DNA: TGTGCCAGCAGCTTAGCAGTAGGCTCGGGCTACACCTTC
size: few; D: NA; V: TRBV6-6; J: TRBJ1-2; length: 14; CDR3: CASSYSMGDYGYTF; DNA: TGTGCCAGCAGTTACTCGATGGGAGACTATGGCTACACCTTC
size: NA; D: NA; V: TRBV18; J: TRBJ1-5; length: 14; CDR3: CASSPVGMGQPQHF; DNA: TGTGCCAGCTCACCAGTGGGGATGGGGCAGCCCCAGCATTTT
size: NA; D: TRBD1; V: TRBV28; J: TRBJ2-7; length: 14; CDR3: CASRTGQGSYEQYF; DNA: TGTGCCAGCCGGACCGGACAGGGGTCCTACGAGCAGTACTTC